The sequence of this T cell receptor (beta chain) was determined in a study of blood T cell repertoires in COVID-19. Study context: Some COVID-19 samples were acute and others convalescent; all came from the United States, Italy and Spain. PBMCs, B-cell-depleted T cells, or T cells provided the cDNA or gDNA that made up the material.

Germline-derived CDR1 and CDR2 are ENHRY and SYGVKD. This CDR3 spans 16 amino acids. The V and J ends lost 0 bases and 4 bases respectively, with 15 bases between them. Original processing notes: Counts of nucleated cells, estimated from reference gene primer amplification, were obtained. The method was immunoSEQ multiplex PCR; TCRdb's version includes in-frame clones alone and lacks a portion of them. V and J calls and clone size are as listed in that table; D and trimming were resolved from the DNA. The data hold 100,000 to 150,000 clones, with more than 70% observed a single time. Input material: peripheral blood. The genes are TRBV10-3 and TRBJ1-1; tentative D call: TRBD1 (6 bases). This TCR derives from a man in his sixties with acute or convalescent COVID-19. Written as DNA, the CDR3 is TGTGCCATCAGTGAGTCTAACAGGGTCCGGAGCACTGAAGCTTTCTTT. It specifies CAISESNRVRSTEAFF.